A selection of T cell receptor beta chains follows, all from one sample in a study of vaccination and CD4 T cells after COVID-19. A single record per CDR3 protein comes from TCRdb applying MiXCR to the PCR reads. The sample shows 9,900 or so distinct CDR3 sequences, 20% to 30% of them seen only once. Antigens for these TCRs are unknown. The sequenced sample was CD4+ T cells from blood, cultured in vitro, obtained before SARS-CoV-2 vaccination. These TCRs come from a human donor who received a COVID-19 vaccine. The CDR3 runs from the conserved cysteine through the conserved F or W.

v_call: TRBV5-4; j_call: TRBJ2-3; cdr3_aa: CASSLRSGSTDTQYF
v_call: TRBV6-5; j_call: TRBJ1-2; cdr3_aa: CASSYSGSYGYTF
v_call: TRBV4-2; j_call: TRBJ1-5; cdr3_aa: CASSQETGYSNQPQHF
v_call: TRBV12-3/TRBV12-4; j_call: TRBJ2-7; cdr3_aa: CASSRGVVYEQYF
v_call: TRBV10-3; j_call: TRBJ2-7; cdr3_aa: CAISALVGQAYEQYF
v_call: TRBV20-1; j_call: TRBJ2-7; cdr3_aa: CSAAHSGGAYEQYF
v_call: TRBV20-1; j_call: TRBJ2-3; cdr3_aa: CSARDRLAGAPRTDTQYF
v_call: TRBV21-1; j_call: TRBJ2-3; cdr3_aa: CASSKEGGGAGDTQYF
v_call: TRBV29-1; j_call: TRBJ1-2; cdr3_aa: CSVTGGDGYTF
v_call: TRBV12-3/TRBV12-4; j_call: TRBJ2-3; cdr3_aa: CASNPGEYTDTQYF
v_call: TRBV6-1; j_call: TRBJ1-4; cdr3_aa: CASIRGSDEKLFF
v_call: TRBV7-3; j_call: TRBJ1-2; cdr3_aa: CASAQGARLGYGYTF
v_call: TRBV12-3/TRBV12-4; j_call: TRBJ1-3; cdr3_aa: CASSLVARSSGNTIYF
v_call: TRBV6-5; j_call: TRBJ2-1; cdr3_aa: CASSYTRPGQGFNEQFF
v_call: TRBV20-1; j_call: TRBJ2-7; cdr3_aa: CSASQGPERGEQYF
v_call: TRBV7-9; j_call: TRBJ1-4; cdr3_aa: CASSPRQTTNEKLFF
v_call: TRBV27; j_call: TRBJ1-1; cdr3_aa: CASSIRGGEAFF
v_call: TRBV5-1; j_call: TRBJ2-3; cdr3_aa: CASSLGAGGVQSTDTQYF
v_call: TRBV20-1; j_call: TRBJ2-5; cdr3_aa: CSAAPGLAGGPQETQYF
v_call: TRBV19; j_call: TRBJ1-2; cdr3_aa: CASSIDHVQGAYGYTF
v_call: TRBV20-1; j_call: TRBJ1-2; cdr3_aa: CSAPWTANNYGYTF
v_call: TRBV5-1; j_call: TRBJ2-5; cdr3_aa: CASSPGTLWTQYF
v_call: TRBV12-3/TRBV12-4; j_call: TRBJ2-2; cdr3_aa: CASSPPTGGASGELFF
v_call: TRBV30; j_call: TRBJ1-2; cdr3_aa: CAWSYTYGYTF
v_call: TRBV2; j_call: TRBJ2-5; cdr3_aa: CASRTGGQETQYF
v_call: TRBV5-4; j_call: TRBJ2-5; cdr3_aa: CASSPDLQETQYF
v_call: TRBV5-5; j_call: TRBJ2-2; cdr3_aa: CASGPNTGELFF
v_call: TRBV6-1; j_call: TRBJ2-7; cdr3_aa: CASSRQGTSSYEQYF
v_call: TRBV2; j_call: TRBJ2-3; cdr3_aa: CASTFAGGATDTQYF
v_call: TRBV6-2/TRBV6-3; j_call: TRBJ2-5; cdr3_aa: CASSYVRGGETQYF
v_call: TRBV25-1; j_call: TRBJ1-2; cdr3_aa: CASSGDRRHGYTF
v_call: TRBV19; j_call: TRBJ2-3; cdr3_aa: CASSMRGQGLGTQYF
v_call: TRBV10-3; j_call: TRBJ2-7; cdr3_aa: CAISPGNSYEQYF
v_call: TRBV12-3/TRBV12-4; j_call: TRBJ2-3; cdr3_aa: CASRPDSTDTQYF
v_call: TRBV19; j_call: TRBJ2-5; cdr3_aa: CASSIGRQLQETQYF
v_call: TRBV15; j_call: TRBJ1-2; cdr3_aa: CATSRDRGGYGYTF
v_call: TRBV6-5; j_call: TRBJ1-1; cdr3_aa: CASSYSGSQNTEAFF
v_call: TRBV18; j_call: TRBJ2-1; cdr3_aa: CASSPTGSGDGQFF
v_call: TRBV21-1; j_call: TRBJ2-1; cdr3_aa: CASSKGGQGLAFYNEQFF
v_call: TRBV10-3; j_call: TRBJ1-2; cdr3_aa: CAITPTGELYGHTF
v_call: TRBV29-1; j_call: TRBJ1-1; cdr3_aa: CSVTWETEAFF
v_call: TRBV7-9; j_call: TRBJ1-2; cdr3_aa: CASSMTGGSIDGYTF
v_call: TRBV7-2; j_call: TRBJ1-2; cdr3_aa: CASSLKIGYTF
v_call: TRBV6-1; j_call: TRBJ1-2; cdr3_aa: CASSEVGRGGYGYTF
v_call: TRBV29-1; j_call: TRBJ2-3; cdr3_aa: CSVGGRRLGTDTQYF
v_call: TRBV5-5; j_call: TRBJ1-6; cdr3_aa: CASSAPNSSPLHF
v_call: TRBV6-5; j_call: TRBJ1-2; cdr3_aa: CASSYSTIGLGYTF
v_call: TRBV7-2; j_call: TRBJ1-1; cdr3_aa: CASSLTGMNTEAFF
v_call: TRBV5-4; j_call: TRBJ2-7; cdr3_aa: CASSPGTSGHYEQYF